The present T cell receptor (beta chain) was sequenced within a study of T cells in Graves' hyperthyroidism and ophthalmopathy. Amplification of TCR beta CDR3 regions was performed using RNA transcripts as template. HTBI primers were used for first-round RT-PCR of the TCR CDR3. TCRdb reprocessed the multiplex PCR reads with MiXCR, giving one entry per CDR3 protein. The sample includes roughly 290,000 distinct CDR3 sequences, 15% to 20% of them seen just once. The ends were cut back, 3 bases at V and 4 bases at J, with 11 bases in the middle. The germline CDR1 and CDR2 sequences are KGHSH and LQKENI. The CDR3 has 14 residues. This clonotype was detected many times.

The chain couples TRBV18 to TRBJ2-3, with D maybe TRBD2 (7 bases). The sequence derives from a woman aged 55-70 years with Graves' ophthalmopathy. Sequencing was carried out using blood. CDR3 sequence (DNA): TGTGCCAGCTCACCCGGGGGGCCGGCAGATACGCAGTATTTT. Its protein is CASSPGGPADTQYF.